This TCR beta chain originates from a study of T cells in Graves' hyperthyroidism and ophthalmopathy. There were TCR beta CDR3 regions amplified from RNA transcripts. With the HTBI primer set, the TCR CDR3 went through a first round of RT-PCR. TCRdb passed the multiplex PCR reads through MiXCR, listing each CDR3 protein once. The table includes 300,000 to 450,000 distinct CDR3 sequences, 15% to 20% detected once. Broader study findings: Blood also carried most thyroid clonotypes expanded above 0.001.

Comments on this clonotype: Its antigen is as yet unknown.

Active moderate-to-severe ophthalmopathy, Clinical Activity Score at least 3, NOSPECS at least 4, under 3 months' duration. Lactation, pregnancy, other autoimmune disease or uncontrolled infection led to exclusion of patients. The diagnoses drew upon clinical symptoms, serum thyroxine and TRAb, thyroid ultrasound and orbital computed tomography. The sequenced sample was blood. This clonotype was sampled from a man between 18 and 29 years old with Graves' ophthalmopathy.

CDR3 protein: CASSYSTSGGINEQFF. CDR3 nucleotides: TGTGCCAGCAGTTATTCGACTAGCGGGGGGATAAATGAGCAGTTCTTC. The gene calls are TRBV27 and TRBJ2-1; TRBD2 matches 13 bases. J gave up 7 bases and V 4 bases, and 7 bases lay outside the gene matches. Looked up from germline, CDR1 is MNHEY and CDR2 is SMNVEV (reference sequence). The CDR3 spans 16 residues.